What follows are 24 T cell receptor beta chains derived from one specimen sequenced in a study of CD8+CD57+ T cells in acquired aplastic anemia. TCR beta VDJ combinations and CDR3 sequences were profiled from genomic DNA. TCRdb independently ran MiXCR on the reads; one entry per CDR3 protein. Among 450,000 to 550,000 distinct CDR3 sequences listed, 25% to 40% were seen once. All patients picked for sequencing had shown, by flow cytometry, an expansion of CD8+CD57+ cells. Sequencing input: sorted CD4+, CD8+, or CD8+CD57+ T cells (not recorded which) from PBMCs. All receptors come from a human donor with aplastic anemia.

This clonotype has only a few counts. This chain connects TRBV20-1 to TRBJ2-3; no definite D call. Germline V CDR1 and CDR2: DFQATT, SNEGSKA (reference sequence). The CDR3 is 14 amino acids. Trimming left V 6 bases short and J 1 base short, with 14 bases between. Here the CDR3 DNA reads TGCAGTGCCAAGATGACCGGTCGCACAGATACGCAGTATTTT. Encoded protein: CSAKMTGRTDTQYF.

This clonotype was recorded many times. The CDR3: CATSGMGLAGLGEQFF. For the CDR3, the DNA is TGTGCCACCAGTGGTATGGGACTAGCGGGACTGGGTGAGCAGTTCTTC. This chain links TRBV24-1 with TRBJ2-1; TRBD2 aligns across 13 bases. Germline V CDR1 and CDR2: KGHDR, SFDVKD. The CDR3 runs 16 residues. The J segment lost 9 bases and the V segment lost 5 bases, leaving 9 bases of the junction unmatched.

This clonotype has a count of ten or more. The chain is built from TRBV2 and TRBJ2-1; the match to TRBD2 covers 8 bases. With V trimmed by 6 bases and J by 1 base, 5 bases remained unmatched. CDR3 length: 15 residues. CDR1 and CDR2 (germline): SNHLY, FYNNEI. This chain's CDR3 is CASRKTSVSYNEQFF. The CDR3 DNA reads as TGTGCCAGCAGGAAGACTAGCGTGTCCTACAATGAGCAGTTCTTC. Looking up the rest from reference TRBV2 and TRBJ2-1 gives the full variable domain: EPEVTQTPSHQVTQMGQEVILRCVPISNHLYFYWYRQILGQKVEFLVSFYNNEISEKSEIFDDQFSVERPDGSNFTLKIRSTKLEDSAMYFCASRKTSVSYNEQFFGPGTRLTVL.

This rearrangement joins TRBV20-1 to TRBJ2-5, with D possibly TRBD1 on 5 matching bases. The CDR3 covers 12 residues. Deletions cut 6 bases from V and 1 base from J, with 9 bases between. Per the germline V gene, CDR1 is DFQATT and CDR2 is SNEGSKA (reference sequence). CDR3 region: CSAGHIQETQYF. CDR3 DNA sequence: TGCAGTGCAGGACATATCCAAGAGACCCAGTACTTC.

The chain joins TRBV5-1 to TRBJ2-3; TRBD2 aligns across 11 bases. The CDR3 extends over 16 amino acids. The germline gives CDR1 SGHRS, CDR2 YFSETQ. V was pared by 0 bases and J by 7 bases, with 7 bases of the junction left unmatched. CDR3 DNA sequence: TGCGCCAGCAGCTTGGTTGGGACTAGCGGACAAAATACGCAGTATTTT. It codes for CASSLVGTSGQNTQYF.

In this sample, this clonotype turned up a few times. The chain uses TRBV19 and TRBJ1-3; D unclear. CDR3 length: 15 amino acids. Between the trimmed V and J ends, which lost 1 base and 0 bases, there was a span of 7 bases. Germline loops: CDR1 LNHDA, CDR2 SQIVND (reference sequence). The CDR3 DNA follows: TGTGCCAGTAGTATAGTCGCGGGCTCTGGAAACACCATATATTTT. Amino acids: CASSIVAGSGNTIYF.

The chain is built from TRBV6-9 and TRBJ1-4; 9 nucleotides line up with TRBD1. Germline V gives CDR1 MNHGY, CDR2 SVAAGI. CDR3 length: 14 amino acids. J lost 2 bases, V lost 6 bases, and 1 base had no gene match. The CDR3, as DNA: TGTGCCAGCAGGGGACAGGGTACTAATGAAAAACTGTTTTTT. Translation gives CASRGQGTNEKLFF.

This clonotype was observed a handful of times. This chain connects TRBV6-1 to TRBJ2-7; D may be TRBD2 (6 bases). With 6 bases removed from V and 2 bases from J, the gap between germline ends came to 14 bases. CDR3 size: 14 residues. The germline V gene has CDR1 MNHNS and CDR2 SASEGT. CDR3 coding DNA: TGTGCCAGCAGAAAGGACGGGGGAACCTACGAGCAGTACTTC. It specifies CASRKDGGTYEQYF.

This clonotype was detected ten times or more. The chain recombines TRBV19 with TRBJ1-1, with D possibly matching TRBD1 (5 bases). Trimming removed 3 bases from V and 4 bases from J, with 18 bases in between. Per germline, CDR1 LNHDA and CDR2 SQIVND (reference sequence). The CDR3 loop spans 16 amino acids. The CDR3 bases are TGTGCCAGTAGTATGCGGGTACCAGGGTGGGGCACTGAAGCTTTCTTT. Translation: CASSMRVPGWGTEAFF.

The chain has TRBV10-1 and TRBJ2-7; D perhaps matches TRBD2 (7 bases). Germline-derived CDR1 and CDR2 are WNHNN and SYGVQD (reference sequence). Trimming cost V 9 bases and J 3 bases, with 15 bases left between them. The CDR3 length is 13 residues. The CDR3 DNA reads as TGCGCCAGGACCGGAGGGGGGGTCTACGAGCAGTACTTC. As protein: CARTGGGVYEQYF.

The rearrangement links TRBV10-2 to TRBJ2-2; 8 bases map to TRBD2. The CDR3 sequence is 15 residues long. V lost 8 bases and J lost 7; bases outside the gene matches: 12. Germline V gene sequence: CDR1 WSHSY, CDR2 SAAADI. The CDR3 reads CASAGTSFLNGELFF. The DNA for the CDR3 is TGCGCCAGCGCCGGGACTAGTTTTCTTAACGGGGAGCTGTTTTTT.

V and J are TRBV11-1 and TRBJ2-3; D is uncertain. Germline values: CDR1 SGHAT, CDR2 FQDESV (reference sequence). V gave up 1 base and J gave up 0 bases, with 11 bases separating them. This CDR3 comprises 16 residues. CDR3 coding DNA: TGTGCCAGCAGCTTAGGCCCGACTGAAAGCACAGATACGCAGTATTTT. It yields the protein CASSLGPTESTDTQYF.

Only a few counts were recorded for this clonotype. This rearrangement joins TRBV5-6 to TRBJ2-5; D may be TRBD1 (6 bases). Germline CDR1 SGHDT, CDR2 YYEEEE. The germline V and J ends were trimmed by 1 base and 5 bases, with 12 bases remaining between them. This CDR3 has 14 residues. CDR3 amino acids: CASSLNREGETQYF. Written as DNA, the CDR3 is TGTGCCAGCAGCTTGAACAGGGAAGGGGAGACCCAGTACTTC. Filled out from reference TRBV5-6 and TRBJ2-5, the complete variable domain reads DAGVTQSPTHLIKTRGQQVTLRCSPKSGHDTVSWYQQALGQGPQFIFQYYEEEERQRGNFPDRFSGHQFPNYSSELNVNALLLGDSALYLCASSLNREGETQYFGPGTRLLVL.

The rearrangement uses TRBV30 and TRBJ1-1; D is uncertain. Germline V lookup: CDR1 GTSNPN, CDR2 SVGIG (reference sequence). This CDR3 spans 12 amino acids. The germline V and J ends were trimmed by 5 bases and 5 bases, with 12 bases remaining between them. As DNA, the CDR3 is TGTGCCTGGGCCCGTCCTCAAACTGAAGCTTTCTTT. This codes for CAWARPQTEAFF.

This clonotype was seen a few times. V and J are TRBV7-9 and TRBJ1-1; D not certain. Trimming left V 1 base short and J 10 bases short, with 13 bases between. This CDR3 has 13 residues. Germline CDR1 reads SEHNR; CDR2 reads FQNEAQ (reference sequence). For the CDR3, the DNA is TGTGCCAGCAGCTTAGGGCAGGTTCCTCGAGCTTTCTTT. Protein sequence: CASSLGQVPRAFF.

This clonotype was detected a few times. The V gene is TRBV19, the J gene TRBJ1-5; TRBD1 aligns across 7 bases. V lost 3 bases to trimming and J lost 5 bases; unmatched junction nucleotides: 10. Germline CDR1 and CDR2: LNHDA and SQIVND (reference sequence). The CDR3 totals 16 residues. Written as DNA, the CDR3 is TGTGCCAGTAGTATCCCGAGACAGGGAGGAGATCAGCCCCAGCATTTT. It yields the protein CASSIPRQGGDQPQHF.

As DNA, the CDR3 is TGTGCCAGCAGTGAACTAAACGGCCCAACTGAAGCTTTCTTT. Protein: CASSELNGPTEAFF. The V and J genes are TRBV2 and TRBJ1-1; D gene uncertain. Trimming took off 2 bases at V and 5 bases at J, with 12 bases between the two ends. Germline CDR1 and CDR2: SNHLY and FYNNEI. The length of the CDR3 is 14 residues.

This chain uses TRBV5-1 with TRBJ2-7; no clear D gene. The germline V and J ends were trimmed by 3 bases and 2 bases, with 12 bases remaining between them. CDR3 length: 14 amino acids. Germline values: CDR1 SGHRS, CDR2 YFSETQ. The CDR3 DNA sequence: TGCGCCAGCAGCTCCCGGACGGAAGCCTACGAGCAGTACTTC. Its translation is CASSSRTEAYEQYF.

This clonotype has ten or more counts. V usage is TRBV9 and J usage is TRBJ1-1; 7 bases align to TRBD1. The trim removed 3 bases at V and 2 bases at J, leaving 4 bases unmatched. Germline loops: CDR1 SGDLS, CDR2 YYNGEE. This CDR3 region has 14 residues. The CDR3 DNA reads TGTGCCAGCAGCGCAGGGGGGGACAACACTGAAGCTTTCTTT. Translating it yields CASSAGGDNTEAFF.

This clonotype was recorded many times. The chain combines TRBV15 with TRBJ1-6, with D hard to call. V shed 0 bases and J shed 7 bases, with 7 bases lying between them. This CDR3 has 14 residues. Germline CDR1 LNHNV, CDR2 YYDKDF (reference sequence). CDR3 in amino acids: CATSRDLWNSPLHF. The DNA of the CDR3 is TGTGCCACCAGCAGAGATCTATGGAATTCACCCCTCCACTTT.

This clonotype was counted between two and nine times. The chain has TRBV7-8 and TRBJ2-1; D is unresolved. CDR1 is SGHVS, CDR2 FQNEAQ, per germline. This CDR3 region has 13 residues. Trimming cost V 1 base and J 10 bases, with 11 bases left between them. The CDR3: CASSLVPGGEQFF. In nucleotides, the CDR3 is TGTGCCAGCAGCTTAGTACCCGGCGGAGAGCAGTTCTTC.

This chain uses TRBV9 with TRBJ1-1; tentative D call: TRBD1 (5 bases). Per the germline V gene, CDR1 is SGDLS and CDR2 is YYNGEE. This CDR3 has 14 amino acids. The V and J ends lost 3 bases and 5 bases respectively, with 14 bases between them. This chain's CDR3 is CASSARGVVTEAFF. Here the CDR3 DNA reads TGTGCCAGCAGCGCACGGGGCGTGGTGACTGAAGCTTTCTTT.

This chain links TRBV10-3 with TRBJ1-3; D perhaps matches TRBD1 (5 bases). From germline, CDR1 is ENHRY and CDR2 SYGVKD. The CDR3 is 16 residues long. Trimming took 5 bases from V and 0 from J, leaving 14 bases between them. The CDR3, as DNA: TGTGCCATCAGTCCCAGGGACGGCCACTCTGGAAACACCATATATTTT. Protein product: CAISPRDGHSGNTIYF.

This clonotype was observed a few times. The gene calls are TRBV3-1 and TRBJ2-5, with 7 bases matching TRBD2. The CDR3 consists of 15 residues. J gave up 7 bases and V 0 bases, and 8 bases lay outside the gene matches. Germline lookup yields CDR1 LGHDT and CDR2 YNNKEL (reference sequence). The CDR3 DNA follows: TGTGCCAGCAGCCAAGATAGGAGGGAGGGAGGGACCCAGTACTTC. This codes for CASSQDRREGGTQYF.